The 32 T cell receptor beta chains presented below share a single source sample, sequenced in a study of blood T cell repertoires in COVID-19. This table comes from immunoSEQ multiplex PCR, and its TCRdb copy is limited to in-frame clones, with some not included. The table includes almost 200,000 clones, roughly 90% detected once. The sample consisted of PBMCs or T cells enriched from blood (not recorded which). The receptor source for this set is a woman younger than 30 who had recovered from COVID-19.

In its sample, this clone was seen once. Germline is not matched at one junction end, which may reflect a read error. The chain employs TRBV2 and TRBJ1-2; 11 bases map to TRBD1. In germline, CDR1 is SNHLY, CDR2 FYNNEI. The CDR3 has 14 amino acids. The CDR3 sequence is CASSEALRDRGNRF. DNA of the CDR3: TGTGCCAGCAGTGAAGCGCTTCGGGACAGGGGGAATAGGTTC.

CDR3 protein: CRGRAYGYTF. DNA of the CDR3: TGTAGGGGCCGCGCCTATGGCTACACCTTC. The V gene is TRBV7-3, the J gene TRBJ1-2; possible D gene TRBD1, 5 bases. Looked up from germline, CDR1 is SGHTA and CDR2 is FQGTGA. This CDR3 spans 10 amino acids.

The V call is TRBV27, the J call TRBJ2-3, with a weak D call TRBD2 (7 bases). The CDR3 extends over 12 amino acids. With 8 bases removed from V and 5 bases from J, the gap between germline ends came to 11 bases. Germline assignment: CDR1 MNHEY and CDR2 SMNVEV (reference sequence). CDR3 region: CASRGAGDTQYF. CDR3 nucleotides: TGTGCCAGCCGGGGGGCTGGAGATACGCAGTATTTT.

The chain joins TRBV5-4 to TRBJ2-1; a possible D gene is TRBD2 (6 bases). This CDR3 spans 14 amino acids. The V gene's germline CDR1 is SGHNT and CDR2 YYREEE (reference sequence). Deletions cut 2 bases from V and 5 bases from J, with 11 bases between. CDR3 in DNA: TGTGCCAGCAGCTTAGGCCGACTAGACAATGAGCAGTTCTTC. This encodes CASSLGRLDNEQFF.

This clone showed up just once. The chain carries TRBV28 and TRBJ2-7; TRBD1 matches at 10 bases. V lost 5 bases and J lost 4; bases outside the gene matches: 8. Germline V lookup: CDR1 MDHEN, CDR2 SYDVKM. The CDR3 consists of 15 residues. The CDR3 DNA reads as TGTGCCAGCAGTGCCCCGGGGACAGGGGTTTACGAGCAGTACTTC. Protein product: CASSAPGTGVYEQYF.

This clone showed up just once. The chain recombines TRBV14 with TRBJ1-4, with D possibly being TRBD1 (5 bases). CDR3 length equals 16 residues. V was trimmed by 2 bases and J by 8 bases, leaving 18 bases between them. Germline V gives CDR1 SGHDN, CDR2 FVKESK. This chain's CDR3 is CASSQPPGPGLEKLFF. The CDR3 nucleotides are TGTGCCAGCAGCCAACCACCGGGACCGGGACTGGAAAAACTGTTTTTT.

V usage is TRBV15 and J usage is TRBJ1-5; D is undetermined. V was pared by 0 bases and J by 4 bases, with 4 bases between. Germline V gives CDR1 LNHNV, CDR2 YYDKDF (reference sequence). The CDR3 sequence is 13 residues long. As DNA, the CDR3 is TGTGCCACCAGCAGAGACCCAAATCAGCCCCAGCATTTT. This encodes CATSRDPNQPQHF.

The rearrangement uses TRBV21-1 and TRBJ1-2. TRBV21-1 is flagged as a pseudogene. CDR3 length: 16 amino acids. The CDR3 sequence: CASSMRDRQRNYGYTF. DNA of the CDR3: TGTGCCAGCAGCATGCGGGACCGACAACGAAACTATGGCTACACCTTC.

The rearrangement joins TRBV5-1 to TRBJ1-1, with 7 bases fitting TRBD1. V was clipped by 2 bases and J by 5 bases; unmatched bases: 9. Germline assignment: CDR1 SGHRS and CDR2 YFSETQ. CDR3 size: 15 residues. This CDR3 is CASSFLGTERTEAFF. For the CDR3, the DNA is TGCGCCAGCAGCTTCCTTGGGACAGAGAGGACTGAAGCTTTCTTT.

This chain uses TRBV10-3 with TRBJ1-2; D may be TRBD1 (6 bases). The ends were cut back, 5 bases at V and 8 bases at J, with 18 bases in the middle. The CDR3 is made up of 14 amino acids. Germline V gene lookup returns CDR1 ENHRY and CDR2 SYGVKD. This chain's CDR3 is CAISLTGNHDGYTF. CDR3 nucleotides: TGTGCCATCAGTCTTACAGGGAACCATGACGGCTACACCTTC.

This chain uses TRBV7-2 with TRBJ2-7; a possible D gene is TRBD1 (5 bases). CDR3 length equals 17 residues. V lost 1 base, J lost 2 bases, and 18 bases lay in between. Germline V gene lookup returns CDR1 SGHTA and CDR2 FQGNSA. The CDR3 spells CASSLGLLGPNPYEQYF. CDR3 in DNA: TGTGCCAGCAGCTTAGGTTTGCTGGGGCCGAACCCCTACGAGCAGTACTTC.

CDR3 coding DNA: TGTGCCAGCAGGGCCGGGTCAACGGGAGCTTTCTTT. The encoded protein is CASRAGSTGAFF. The J gene is TRBJ1-1, the V gene TRBV12-3 or TRBV12-4; D is undetermined. V was pared by 6 bases and J by 10 bases, with 15 bases between. The CDR3 covers 12 residues.

The V gene is TRBV2, the J gene TRBJ1-5; 7 nucleotides agree with TRBD1. Germline lookup yields CDR1 SNHLY and CDR2 FYNNEI. The CDR3 loop spans 14 amino acids. With V trimmed by 8 bases and J by 3 bases, 7 bases remained unmatched. CDR3 sequence reads: CASGYRGLNQPQHF. CDR3 bases: TGTGCCAGCGGTTACAGGGGACTCAATCAGCCCCAGCATTTT.

The CDR3 region has the DNA TGTGCCAGCGGGAGGACGTGGCAGCCAATGAACACTGAAGCTTTCTTT. Residues: CASGRTWQPMNTEAFF. The V and J genes are TRBV2 and TRBJ1-1; D is ambiguous. This CDR3 spans 16 amino acids. The V end lost 8 bases, the J end lost 0 bases, and 19 bases lay between the germline ends. Germline CDR1 and CDR2: SNHLY and FYNNEI.

This clone turned up a few times. The gene calls are TRBV6-1 and TRBJ1-6; D ambiguous. The CDR3 is made up of 17 amino acids. V was cut by 0 bases and J by 7 bases, with 16 bases left in between. CDR1 and CDR2 from the germline V gene are MNHNS and SASEGT. In DNA, the CDR3 is TGTGCCAGCAGTGAAGCTAATCGGCGGCCTGTCAATTCACCCCTCCACTTT. Encoded protein: CASSEANRRPVNSPLHF.

The gene calls are TRBV5-4 and TRBJ1-1; TRBD1 matches at 9 bases. This CDR3 spans 14 amino acids. Trimming cost V 3 bases and J 6 bases; bases outside gene matches: 6. CDR1 and CDR2 from the germline V gene are SGHNT and YYREEE (reference sequence). The CDR3: CASSWDRVGAEAFF. CDR3 bases: TGTGCCAGCAGCTGGGACAGGGTGGGGGCTGAAGCTTTCTTT.

This chain joins TRBV5-1 and TRBJ2-7, with 8 bases matching TRBD1. The V segment lost 7 bases and the J segment 4 bases; nucleotides outside the gene matches: 4. CDR3 length: 12 amino acids. Germline V gene lookup returns CDR1 SGHRS and CDR2 YFSETQ. This CDR3 reads CASAGGRYEQYF. The CDR3 DNA reads TGCGCCAGCGCAGGGGGCAGGTACGAGCAGTACTTC.

The V gene is TRBV6-5, the J gene TRBJ1-3; D perhaps matches TRBD1 (6 bases). V lost 5 bases and J 1 base, leaving 9 bases between the germline ends. The CDR3 runs to 14 residues. Germline lookup yields CDR1 MNHEY and CDR2 SVGAGI. The CDR3, as DNA: TGTGCCAGCAGTCCGGGGACATCTGGAAACACCATATATTTT. It is translated as CASSPGTSGNTIYF.

The gene calls are TRBV19 and TRBJ1-1; D remains ambiguous. The length of the CDR3 is 13 residues. Germline CDR1 and CDR2: LNHDA and SQIVND (reference sequence). Trimming shortened V by 6 bases and J by 2 bases, and 10 bases separated the two germline ends. The CDR3 protein is CASSLGVNTEAFF. The CDR3 DNA reads TGTGCCAGTAGCCTGGGAGTTAACACTGAAGCTTTCTTT.

The chain's CDR3 is CAISIVYRGKDENPYF. CDR3 nucleotides: TGTGCCATCAGTATAGTTTACAGGGGAAAGGATGAAAATCCCTATTTT. V and J are TRBV10-3 and TRBJ2-3; TRBD1 agrees at 7 bases. CDR1 and CDR2 (germline): ENHRY, SYGVKD. V was pared by 5 bases and J by 15 bases, with 23 bases of the junction left unmatched. The CDR3 extends over 16 amino acids.

This clone occurred a few times. The genes are TRBV25-1 and TRBJ1-2; D is possibly TRBD1 (6 bases). The CDR3 spans 15 residues. The V gene lost 1 base and the J gene lost 4 bases, with 13 bases spanning the gap. CDR1 and CDR2 (germline): MGHDK, SYGVNS. The chain's CDR3 is CASSESVGGVYGYTF. CDR3 bases: TGTGCCAGCAGTGAATCTGTAGGGGGAGTCTATGGCTACACCTTC.

This chain connects TRBV6-4 to TRBJ2-5; 7 positions match TRBD2. Germline CDR1 is MRHNA and CDR2 is SNTAGT. This CDR3 region has 15 residues. Trimming removed 4 bases from V and 0 bases from J; junction bases left unmatched: 5. The CDR3: CASSGVLANQETQYF. CDR3 in DNA: TGTGCCAGCAGTGGGGTACTAGCGAACCAAGAGACCCAGTACTTC.

The V call is TRBV11-2, the J call TRBJ2-7; TRBD2 agrees at 8 bases. The trim removed 6 bases at V and 9 bases at J, leaving 13 bases unmatched. CDR1 and CDR2 from the germline V gene are SGHAT and FQNNGV. The CDR3 covers 14 residues. The DNA of the CDR3 is TGTGCCAGCAGATTGAACCGGGAGGGATCCGGGCAGTACTTC. It codes for CASRLNREGSGQYF.

The chain is built from TRBV30 and TRBJ1-2; 9 bases agree with TRBD1. The CDR3 has 14 amino acids. V dropped 4 bases and J dropped 5; count of bases not matched to a gene: 8. CDR1 is GTSNPN and CDR2 is SVGIG in the germline V gene (reference sequence). The CDR3 bases are TGTGCCTGGAAGGCGCGGGACAGGGATTATGGCTACACCTTC. Protein product: CAWKARDRDYGYTF.

The rearrangement uses TRBV9 and TRBJ2-5, with D perhaps matching TRBD2 (6 bases). This CDR3 spans 16 amino acids. Germline V gene data show CDR1 as SGDLS and CDR2 as YYNGEE. The V end lost 3 bases, the J end lost 4 bases, and 19 bases lay between the germline ends. CDR3 bases: TGTGCCAGCAGCGGATCCCCCCCGGGGGACCGAGAGACCCAGTACTTC. It codes for CASSGSPPGDRETQYF.

The V gene is TRBV5-8, the J gene TRBJ2-3, with 9 nucleotides matching TRBD1. The V gene's germline CDR1 is SGHTS and CDR2 YDEGEE. This CDR3 spans 16 amino acids. Germline trimming cut 0 bases from V and 3 bases from J; bases unmatched to any gene: 5. CDR3 region: CASSLVRTGVTDTQYF. CDR3 nucleotides: TGTGCCAGCAGCTTGGTGAGGACAGGGGTTACAGATACGCAGTATTTT. Combining the CDR3 with reference TRBV5-8 and TRBJ2-3 gives the whole variable domain EAGVTQSPTHLIKTRGQQATLRCSPISGHTSVYWYQQALGLGLQFLLWYDEGEERNRGNFPPRFSGRQFPNYSSELNVNALELEDSALYLCASSLVRTGVTDTQYFGPGTRLTVL.

This chain connects TRBV10-3 to TRBJ1-1, with 8 positions matching TRBD1. CDR3 length equals 13 residues. The V gene end was trimmed by 6 bases and the J gene end by 3 bases; junction bases not matched to a gene: 3. The V gene's germline CDR1 is ENHRY and CDR2 SYGVKD. CDR3 region: CAIRGQADTEAFF. CDR3 nucleotide sequence: TGTGCCATCAGGGGACAGGCGGACACTGAAGCTTTCTTT.

The chain joins TRBV19 to TRBJ2-3; D perhaps matches TRBD1 (5 bases). The V end was cut by 4 bases, the J end by 3 bases, with 5 bases between. The CDR3 sequence is 12 residues long. Looked up from germline, CDR1 is LNHDA and CDR2 is SQIVND (reference sequence). CDR3: CASSTGTDTQYF. For the CDR3, the DNA is TGTGCCAGTAGTACAGGGACAGATACGCAGTATTTT.

This chain connects TRBV5-5 to TRBJ2-3; the match to TRBD1 covers 10 bases. The CDR3 consists of 17 residues. From germline, CDR1 is SGHKS and CDR2 YYEKEE (reference sequence). V lost 4 bases and J lost 2; bases outside the gene matches: 10. Here the CDR3 DNA reads TGTGCCAGCAGCCCCCCGGGACAGGGGAGTGTCACAGATACGCAGTATTTT. This codes for CASSPPGQGSVTDTQYF.

This rearrangement joins TRBV18 to TRBJ1-2, with a weak D call TRBD1 (6 bases). Germline V CDR1 and CDR2: KGHSH, LQKENI. The V end lost 2 bases, the J end lost 3 bases, and 13 bases lay between the germline ends. The CDR3 runs to 15 residues. CDR3 DNA sequence: TGTGCCAGCTCACCAAGACAGGTTCTGGACTATGGCTACACCTTC. This sequence encodes CASSPRQVLDYGYTF.

This clone was seen a single time. The chain carries TRBV7-2 and TRBJ2-5, with a possible D match to TRBD1 (7 bases). Germline CDR1 is SGHTA and CDR2 is FQGNSA. The CDR3 runs to 14 residues. The germline V and J ends were trimmed by 9 bases and 0 bases, with 14 bases remaining between them. The DNA of the CDR3 is TGTGCCAGGGACAGGCGGGGAAACCAAGAGACCCAGTACTTC. It yields the protein CARDRRGNQETQYF.

The V call is TRBV30, the J call TRBJ1-4; a weak D match, TRBD1 (5 bases). Per the germline V gene, CDR1 is GTSNPN and CDR2 is SVGIG (reference sequence). Trimming stripped 6 bases from V and 7 bases from J, with 15 bases between. The CDR3 totals 13 residues. CDR3 residues: CACAGRPGEKLFF. The CDR3 DNA reads TGTGCCTGCGCGGGGCGCCCAGGTGAAAAACTGTTTTTT. The variable domain in full, with the rest retrieved from reference TRBV30 and TRBJ1-4, is SQTIHQWPATLVQPVGSPLSLECTVEGTSNPNLYWYRQAAGRGLQLLFYSVGIGQISSEVPQNLSASRPQDRQFILSSKKLLLSDSGFYLCACAGRPGEKLFFGSGTQLSVL.